Presented here are 14 T cell receptor beta chains from one specimen sequenced in a study of cytomegalovirus exposure and HLA in healthy donors. It was with 60 Vbeta and 13 Jbeta primers that the PCR ran. The assay was immunoSEQ multiplex PCR, and TCRdb's table has in-frame clones only and misses some. Of around 110,000 clones listed, about 74% are singletons. Material: PBMCs. These receptors all come from a man aged 25-45 years in good health and CMV-seropositive.

This chain uses TRBV7-2 with TRBJ2-5, with TRBD2 identical over 8 bases. J was trimmed by 7 bases and V by 2 bases; bases with no gene match: 9. Per the germline V gene, CDR1 is SGHTA and CDR2 is FQGNSA. This CDR3 region has 15 residues. The CDR3 protein is CASSLLSLADWTQYF. The CDR3 DNA reads TGTGCCAGCAGCTTACTTTCACTAGCGGATTGGACCCAGTACTTC.

The CDR3 nucleotides read TGTGCCAGCAGTTACTCTGGGGCCAACGTCCTGACTTTC. The encoded protein is CASSYSGANVLTF. The chain joins TRBV25-1 to TRBJ2-6, with D hard to call. The CDR3 covers 13 residues. The germline CDR1 and CDR2 sequences are MGHDK and SYGVNS. Deletions cut 5 bases from V and 0 bases from J, with 2 bases between.

The CDR3 protein is CASSTGASTDTQYF. CDR3 nucleotide sequence: TGTGCCAGCTCGACAGGGGCAAGCACAGATACGCAGTATTTT. This chain joins TRBV9 and TRBJ2-3; the match to TRBD1 covers 8 bases. Trimming cost V 7 bases and J 0 bases; bases outside gene matches: 4. CDR1 is SGDLS, CDR2 YYNGEE, per germline. This CDR3 has 14 amino acids.

This chain connects TRBV2 to TRBJ1-2, with D perhaps TRBD1 (6 bases). The V gene lost 4 bases and the J gene lost 3 bases, with 9 bases spanning the gap. Germline-derived CDR1 and CDR2 are SNHLY and FYNNEI. This CDR3 spans 13 amino acids. The CDR3 region is CASSGDNHYGYTF. The CDR3 DNA sequence: TGTGCCAGCAGTGGGGACAACCACTATGGCTACACCTTC.

This chain links TRBV19 with TRBJ1-5; 7 nucleotides line up with TRBD1. CDR3 size: 11 residues. The germline V gene encodes CDR1 LNHDA and CDR2 SQIVND (reference sequence). Losses at the gene ends were 6 bases for V and 9 bases for J; bases not matched to a gene: 2. This CDR3 is CASSNRGPQHF. The CDR3 DNA sequence: TGTGCCAGTAGCAACAGGGGGCCCCAGCATTTT.

To note about this clone: Germline and junction disagree at one end, which may indicate a read error. The chain joins TRBV13 to TRBJ1-1; 9 nucleotides line up with TRBD1. Per the germline V gene, CDR1 is PRHDT and CDR2 is FYEKMQ (reference sequence). CDR3 size: 18 residues. CDR3 loop: CASSLGSPAGQGNPEAFF. Written as DNA, the CDR3 is TGTGCCAGCAGCTTAGGGTCACCCGCCGGACAGGGGAACCCTGAAGCTTTCTTT.

The V and J genes are TRBV6-1 and TRBJ2-7, with D uncertain. Trimming removed 0 bases at V and 0 bases at J, with 6 bases between. Germline V gene lookup returns CDR1 MNHNS and CDR2 SASEGT. This CDR3 has 14 residues. CDR3 amino acids: CASSEAQVSYEQYF. Written as DNA, the CDR3 is TGTGCCAGCAGTGAAGCGCAGGTCTCCTACGAGCAGTACTTC.

This clone was seen only a few times. The V call is TRBV28, the J call TRBJ2-2; D perhaps matches TRBD2 (6 bases). The CDR3 sequence is 14 residues long. Germline V CDR1 and CDR2: MDHEN, SYDVKM. The V end lost 6 bases, the J end lost 9 bases, and 17 bases lay between the germline ends. The CDR3 protein is CASSLDGGGRELFF. The CDR3 DNA reads TGTGCCAGCAGCCTGGACGGGGGAGGCAGGGAGCTGTTTTTT.

The J gene is TRBJ1-1, the V gene TRBV5-1; the match to TRBD1 covers 9 bases. The trim removed 4 bases at V and 11 bases at J, leaving 15 bases unmatched. Germline V gene data show CDR1 as SGHRS and CDR2 as YFSETQ. The CDR3 length is 15 residues. The CDR3 loop is CASSPVLTGGAGAFF. CDR3 nucleotide sequence: TGCGCCAGCAGCCCCGTGCTAACAGGGGGCGCCGGTGCTTTCTTT.

There are a few counts of this clone. The chain recombines TRBV7-2 with TRBJ2-1; 9 bases align to TRBD2. The length of the CDR3 is 15 residues. V gave up 5 bases and J gave up 4 bases; unmatched junction bases: 6. In germline, CDR1 is SGHTA, CDR2 FQGNSA. DNA of the CDR3: TGTGCCAGCAGCAGGGGGACTAGCAGATACAATGAGCAGTTCTTC. Translation gives CASSRGTSRYNEQFF.

This clone was seen a few times. The genes are TRBV30 and TRBJ1-1; 7 positions match TRBD1. The CDR3 consists of 14 residues. The trim removed 5 bases at V and 8 bases at J, leaving 14 bases unmatched. The germline V gene has CDR1 GTSNPN and CDR2 SVGIG (reference sequence). CDR3 bases: TGTGCCTGGGGCAAGACAGGGCGGGAATGCGAAGCTTTCTTT. This codes for CAWGKTGRECEAFF.

The chain has TRBV6-1 and TRBJ1-2, with 9 bases fitting TRBD1. Trimming took 2 bases from V and 3 from J; bases not matched to a gene: 4. The CDR3 length is 15 residues. Germline CDR1 reads MNHNS; CDR2 reads SASEGT. CDR3 coding DNA: TGTGCCAGCAGTGAAAGGACAGGGGCGGACTATGGCTACACCTTC. Its translation: CASSERTGADYGYTF.

This clone was detected only a few times. In DNA, the CDR3 is TGCGCCAGCAGCCCTCACAGGGATTTTAGCACCGGGGAGCTGTTTTTT. This sequence encodes CASSPHRDFSTGELFF. This rearrangement joins TRBV5-1 to TRBJ2-2, with TRBD1 as a possible D gene (6 bases). CDR1 SGHRS and CDR2 YFSETQ come from the germline V gene. V lost 4 bases and J lost 4, with 17 bases in between. The CDR3 length is 16 residues.

This clone came up a few times. The chain employs TRBV6-5 and TRBJ1-6; 9 bases line up with TRBD1. V lost 5 bases to trimming and J lost 10 bases; unmatched junction nucleotides: 6. Germline CDR1 is MNHEY and CDR2 is SVGAGI. The CDR3 has 14 amino acids. As DNA, the CDR3 is TGTGCCAGCAGTCCCGACAGGGGGAGGTCACCCCTCCACTTT. Encoded protein: CASSPDRGRSPLHF.